The 9 T cell receptor beta chains below were found in one sample sequenced in a study of early T cells in non-severe SARS-CoV-2 infection. MiXCR, run by TCRdb on the 5' RACE reads, gives a single entry per CDR3 protein. The table lists more than 80,000 distinct CDR3 sequences, about an eighth of them singletons, with around 1.5% in the top ten. Material: whole blood. These receptors were taken from an adult who was a healthcare worker with PCR-confirmed SARS-CoV-2 infection or an uninfected control (not recorded which).

This clonotype appeared many times. V and J are TRBV5-1 and TRBJ2-5, with 12 bases that match TRBD2. CDR1 and CDR2 from the germline V gene are SGHRS and YFSETQ. The CDR3 is 15 amino acids. V was clipped by 8 bases and J by 3 bases; unmatched bases: 8. DNA for the CDR3: TGCGCCAGTAGGACTAGCGGGGTACCGGAAGAGACCCAGTACTTC. Its protein is CASRTSGVPEETQYF.

In its sample, this clonotype was seen many times. This sequence joins TRBV18 and TRBJ2-7; TRBD1 aligns across 7 bases. This CDR3 region has 13 residues. Per germline, CDR1 KGHSH and CDR2 LQKENI. V dropped 1 base and J dropped 5; count of bases not matched to a gene: 2. The CDR3 loop reads CASSPQQGNEQYF. CDR3 DNA: TGTGCCAGCTCACCACAACAGGGGAACGAGCAGTACTTC.

This clonotype was observed many times. The genes are TRBV5-4 and TRBJ2-3, with D unclear. In germline, CDR1 is SGHNT, CDR2 YYREEE (reference sequence). The CDR3 contains 13 residues. The V and J ends lost 5 bases and 0 bases respectively, with 7 bases between them. The CDR3 protein is CASSRPSTDTQYF. The CDR3 DNA follows: TGTGCCAGCAGTCGCCCCAGCACAGATACGCAGTATTTT.

This chain uses TRBV10-2 with TRBJ1-2; possibly TRBD1 for D (6 bases). Germline loops: CDR1 WSHSY, CDR2 SAAADI. The CDR3 is 13 residues long. V was clipped by 8 bases and J by 0 bases, with 10 bases between them. CDR3 protein: CASGRGPNYGYTF. In DNA form, the CDR3 reads TGCGCCAGCGGCAGGGGTCCTAACTATGGCTACACCTTC.

There are a few counts of this clonotype. The CDR3 protein is CATSDTSETGELFF. DNA of the CDR3: TGTGCCACCAGTGATACCTCAGAAACCGGGGAGCTGTTTTTT. The J gene is TRBJ2-2, the V gene TRBV24-1; D not certain. The CDR3 is made up of 14 amino acids. Trimming took off 3 bases at V and 5 bases at J, with 9 bases between the two ends. Germline V gives CDR1 KGHDR, CDR2 SFDVKD.

This clonotype was seen ten or more times. Written as DNA, the CDR3 is TGCGCCAGCAGCTACGCCAGGGGGCAAGATCAGCCCCAGCATTTT. It encodes CASSYARGQDQPQHF. The gene calls are TRBV4-1 and TRBJ1-5; 8 bases agree with TRBD1. J gave up 5 bases and V 5 bases, and 8 bases lay outside the gene matches. CDR1 is MGHRA and CDR2 is YSYEKL in the germline V gene. This CDR3 contains 15 residues.

In DNA, the CDR3 is TGTGCCAGCAGCTTCCGAACAAACACTGAAGCTTTCTTT. As protein: CASSFRTNTEAFF. The chain recombines TRBV14 with TRBJ1-1; the D is unclear. This CDR3 is 13 amino acids long. V was shortened by 5 bases and J by 2 bases, with 9 bases between the two germline ends. From germline, CDR1 is SGHDN and CDR2 FVKESK.

The CDR3 loop is CASSSTGASLHF. The CDR3 DNA is TGTGCCAGCAGCTCGACAGGGGCCTCCCTCCACTTT. This chain connects TRBV7-2 to TRBJ1-6; TRBD1 matches at 8 bases. CDR3 length equals 12 residues. With V trimmed by 4 bases and J by 14 bases, 4 bases remained unmatched. Germline CDR1 SGHTA, CDR2 FQGNSA.

This clonotype was detected ten times or more. This chain links TRBV30 with TRBJ1-1, with D possibly matching TRBD1 (5 bases). The CDR3 is made up of 12 amino acids. The germline V and J ends were trimmed by 6 bases and 4 bases, with 12 bases remaining between them. Germline lookup yields CDR1 GTSNPN and CDR2 SVGIG (reference sequence). CDR3 sequence (DNA): TGTGCCTGCTCCGGGGGATCCACTGAAGCTTTCTTT. Translated: CACSGGSTEAFF.